This T cell receptor beta chain was observed in a study of blood T cell repertoires in COVID-19. Ages ranged from about 18 to 100 years, with residence in about two dozen US areas. Assignments of participants to cohorts depended upon their own reported clinical history. This clone was seen just once. Germline V gives CDR1 SEHNR, CDR2 FQNEAQ (reference sequence). With 5 bases clipped from V and 6 bases from J, the junction kept 5 bases outside the gene matches. CDR3 length: 15 residues. The authors' processing: Using reference gene primer amplification, nucleated cell counts were estimated. Sequencing was performed with immunoSEQ multiplex PCR; in TCRdb, only in-frame clones are kept and a portion is missing. V and J calls and clone size follow that table, whereas D and trimming were derived from the DNA. Found here are fewer than 450,000 clones, roughly 87% of them singletons; the top ten hold roughly 1%.

The V call is TRBV7-9, the J call TRBJ2-1; 12 bases align to TRBD2. The receptor's source is a woman aged 25 to 39 who had recovered from COVID-19. Sequenced: PBMCs or T cells enriched from blood (not recorded which). The CDR3 region is CASSPRLAGVNEQFF. CDR3 DNA sequence: TGTGCCAGCAGCCCCCGACTAGCGGGGGTCAATGAGCAGTTCTTC.